This paragraph covers one TCR beta chain sequence. This entry is derived from a study of blood T cell repertoires in COVID-19. Study context: The samples span acute and convalescent COVID-19 from the United States, Italy and Spain. T cells, B-cell-depleted T cells, or PBMCs supplied cDNA or gDNA.

How the authors handled the data: Amplification of reference gene primers provided the estimated nucleated cell counts. TCRdb's copy holds only in-frame clones and misses some; the assay was immunoSEQ multiplex PCR. The DNA gave D and trimming, while V, J and clone size come from that table. The sample lists 150,000 to 200,000 clones, about 93% occurring once. This CDR3 comprises 13 residues. The germline CDR1 and CDR2 sequences are MDHEN and SYDVKM. Trimming stripped 6 bases from V and 8 bases from J, with 13 bases between. The sequence came from a woman in her forties or fifties with acute or convalescent COVID-19. V and J are TRBV28 and TRBJ1-4; D unclear. The sequenced sample consisted of peripheral blood. CDR3 region: CASSPGISEKLFF. The CDR3 coding sequence is TGTGCCAGCAGCCCGGGGATAAGCGAAAAACTGTTTTTT.